What follows is one TCR beta chain and its context. Libraries were prepared by immunoSEQ multiplex PCR; TCRdb keeps only in-frame clonotypes and omits some of them. The sample contains under 300,000 clones, roughly 89% of which appear only once. The data derive from a study of blood T cell repertoires in COVID-19. About the research overall: From the United States, Italy and Spain came samples of acute and convalescent COVID-19. The cDNA or gDNA used as material had been derived from T cells, B-cell-depleted T cells, or PBMCs.

Recruited during active infection, patients (from Seattle) were subsequently followed longitudinally. Sequenced sample: peripheral blood. The receptor comes from a woman in her fifties or sixties with COVID-19, enrolled during active disease.

As DNA, the CDR3 is TGTGCCAGCAGTGAATGGCAGGGGGCGCGGGGCACTGAAGCTTTCTTT. This translates into CASSEWQGARGTEAFF. V is TRBV25-1 and J is TRBJ1-1; 8 nucleotides line up with TRBD1. After removal of 1 base from V and 4 bases from J, the junction contained 8 bases not matched to a gene. The CDR3 runs 16 residues. Germline CDR1 MGHDK, CDR2 SYGVNS.